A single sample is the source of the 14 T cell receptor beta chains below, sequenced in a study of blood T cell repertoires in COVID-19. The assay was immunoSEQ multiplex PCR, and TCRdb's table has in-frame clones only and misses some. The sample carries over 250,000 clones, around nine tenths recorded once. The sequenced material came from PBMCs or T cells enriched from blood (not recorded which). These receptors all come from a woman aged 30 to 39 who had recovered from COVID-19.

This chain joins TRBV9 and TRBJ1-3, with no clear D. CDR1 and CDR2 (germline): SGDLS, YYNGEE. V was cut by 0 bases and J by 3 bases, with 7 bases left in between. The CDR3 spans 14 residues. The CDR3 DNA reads TGTGCCAGCAGCGTAGGGGGAGATGGAAACACCATATATTTT. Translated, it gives CASSVGGDGNTIYF.

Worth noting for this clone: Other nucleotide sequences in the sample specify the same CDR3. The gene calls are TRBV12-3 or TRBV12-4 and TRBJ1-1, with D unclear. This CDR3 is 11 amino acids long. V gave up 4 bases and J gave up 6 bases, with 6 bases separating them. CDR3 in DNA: TGTGCCAGCAGTTCCGGGGCTGAAGCTTTCTTT. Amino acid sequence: CASSSGAEAFF.

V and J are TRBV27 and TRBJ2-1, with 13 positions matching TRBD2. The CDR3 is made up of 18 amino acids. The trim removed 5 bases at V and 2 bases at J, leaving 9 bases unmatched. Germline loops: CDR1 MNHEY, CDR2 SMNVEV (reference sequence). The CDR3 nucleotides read TGTGCCAGCAGTCCAAGGACTAGCGGGAGATACACCTACAATGAGCAGTTCTTC. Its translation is CASSPRTSGRYTYNEQFF.

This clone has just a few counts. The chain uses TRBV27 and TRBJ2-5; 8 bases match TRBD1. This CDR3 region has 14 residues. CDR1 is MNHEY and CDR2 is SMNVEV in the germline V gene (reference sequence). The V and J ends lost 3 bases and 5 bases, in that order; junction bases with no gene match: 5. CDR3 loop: CASSFYDRGETQYF. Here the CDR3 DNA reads TGTGCCAGCAGTTTCTATGACAGGGGCGAGACCCAGTACTTC.

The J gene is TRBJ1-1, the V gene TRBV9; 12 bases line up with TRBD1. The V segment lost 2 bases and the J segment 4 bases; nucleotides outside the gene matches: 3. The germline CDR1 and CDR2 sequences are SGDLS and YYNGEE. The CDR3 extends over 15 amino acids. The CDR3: CASSVGTGGFTEAFF. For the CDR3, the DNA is TGTGCCAGCAGCGTGGGGACAGGGGGCTTCACTGAAGCTTTCTTT.

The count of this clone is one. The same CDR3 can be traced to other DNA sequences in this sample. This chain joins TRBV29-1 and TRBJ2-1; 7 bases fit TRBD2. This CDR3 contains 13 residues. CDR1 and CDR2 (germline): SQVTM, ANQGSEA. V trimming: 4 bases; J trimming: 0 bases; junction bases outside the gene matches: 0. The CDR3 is CSVGGSSYNEQFF. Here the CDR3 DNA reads TGCAGCGTTGGCGGGAGCTCCTACAATGAGCAGTTCTTC.

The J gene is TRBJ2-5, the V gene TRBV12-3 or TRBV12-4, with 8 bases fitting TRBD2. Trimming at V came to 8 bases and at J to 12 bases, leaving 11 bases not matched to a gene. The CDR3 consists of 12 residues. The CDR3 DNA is TGTGCCAGCTCTGGTAGCGGGGCACCGGAGTACTTC. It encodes CASSGSGAPEYF.

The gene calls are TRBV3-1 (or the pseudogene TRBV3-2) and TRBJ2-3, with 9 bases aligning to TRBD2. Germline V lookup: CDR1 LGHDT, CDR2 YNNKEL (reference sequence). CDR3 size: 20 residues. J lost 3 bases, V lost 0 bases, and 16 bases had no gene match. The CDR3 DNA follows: TGTGCCAGCAGCCAAGATCTTAGCCAGCGGGAGGTCTTCTTAACAGATACGCAGTATTTT. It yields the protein CASSQDLSQREVFLTDTQYF.

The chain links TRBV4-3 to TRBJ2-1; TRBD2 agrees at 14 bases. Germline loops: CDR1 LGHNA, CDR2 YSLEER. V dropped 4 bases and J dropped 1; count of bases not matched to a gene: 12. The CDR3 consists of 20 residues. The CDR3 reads CASSPGTGTSGGLSYNEQFF. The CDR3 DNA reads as TGCGCCAGCAGCCCTGGAACCGGGACTAGCGGGGGTCTATCCTACAATGAGCAGTTCTTC.

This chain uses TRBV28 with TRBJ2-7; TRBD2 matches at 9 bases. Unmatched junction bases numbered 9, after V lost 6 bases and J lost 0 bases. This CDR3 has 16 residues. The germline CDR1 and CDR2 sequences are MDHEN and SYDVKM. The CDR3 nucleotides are TGTGCCAGCAGCTCCGCCGGTAGCGGGAGCTCCTACGAGCAGTACTTC. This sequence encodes CASSSAGSGSSYEQYF.

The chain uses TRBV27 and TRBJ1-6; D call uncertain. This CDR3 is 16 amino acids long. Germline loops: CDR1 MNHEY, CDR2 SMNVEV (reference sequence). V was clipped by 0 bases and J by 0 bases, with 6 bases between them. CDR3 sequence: CASSLSPGSYNSPLHF. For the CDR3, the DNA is TGTGCCAGCAGTTTATCTCCGGGCTCCTATAATTCACCCCTCCACTTT.

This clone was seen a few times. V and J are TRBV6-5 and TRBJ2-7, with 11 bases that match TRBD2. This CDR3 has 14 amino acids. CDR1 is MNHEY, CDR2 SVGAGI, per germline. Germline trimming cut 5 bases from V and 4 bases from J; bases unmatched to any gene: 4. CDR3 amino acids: CASSRLAGKYEQYF. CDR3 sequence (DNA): TGTGCCAGCAGTCGACTAGCGGGAAAGTACGAGCAGTACTTC.

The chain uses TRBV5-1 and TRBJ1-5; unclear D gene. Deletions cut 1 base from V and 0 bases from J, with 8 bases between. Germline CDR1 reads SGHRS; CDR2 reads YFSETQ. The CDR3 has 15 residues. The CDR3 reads CASSLRGGSNQPQHF. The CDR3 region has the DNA TGCGCCAGCAGCTTGAGAGGCGGTAGCAATCAGCCCCAGCATTTT.

CDR3 DNA: TGTGCCAGCAGGGGACAGGGGGACACTGAAGCTTTCTTT. It translates to CASRGQGDTEAFF. This chain joins TRBV10-3 and TRBJ1-1; 11 bases map to TRBD1. Germline assignment: CDR1 ENHRY and CDR2 SYGVKD. V gave up 10 bases and J gave up 3 bases; unmatched junction bases: 4. The CDR3 has 13 amino acids.